The rows below give T cell receptor beta chains drawn from one sample of a study of prognosis after radiotherapy for stage I lung cancer. Using its own MiXCR run on the multiplex PCR reads, TCRdb lists one record per CDR3 protein. The table shows around 30,000 distinct CDR3 sequences, with more than 30% occurring only once. This material consisted of PBMCs, taken before or after stereotactic body radiation therapy (not recorded which). The receptor source for this set is a donor aged 50 or older with non-small cell lung cancer. CDR3s include the opening cysteine and the closing phenylalanine or tryptophan. D genes are given only for firm matches. Size is omitted from some rows. Given values are once, few, many or a class for expanded clones.

size	V	D	J	CDR3	DNA
many	TRBV6-5	.	TRBJ1-6	CASSLPSGQYNSPLHF	TGTGCCAGCAGTTTACCATCAGGACAGTATAATTCACCCCTCCACTTT
many	TRBV9	TRBD1	TRBJ2-2	CASSVDRSGTGELFF	TGTGCCAGCAGCGTGGACAGGTCCGGCACCGGGGAGCTGTTTTTT
many	TRBV7-8	.	TRBJ1-4	CASSPGGGSRKEKLFF	TGTGCCAGCAGCCCTGGTGGGGGCAGCAGGAAGGAAAAACTGTTTTTT
many	TRBV14	TRBD2	TRBJ2-1	CASSSSAGGLNEQFF	TGTGCCAGCAGCTCCTCAGCGGGGGGCCTCAATGAGCAGTTCTTC
many	TRBV6-1	.	TRBJ1-2	CASRKTTYGYTF	TGTGCCAGCAGAAAAACCACCTATGGCTACACCTTC
many	TRBV20-1	.	TRBJ2-3	CSASLGGTQYF	TGCAGTGCTAGTTTGGGGGGAACGCAGTATTTT
many	TRBV6-1	.	TRBJ2-7	CASSDLSYEQYF	TGTGCCAGCAGTGATCTGTCCTACGAGCAGTACTTC
.	TRBV7-9	TRBD1	TRBJ1-2	CASRAGTGLYGYTF	TGTGCCAGCAGAGCCGGGACAGGACTCTATGGCTACACCTTC
.	TRBV5-4	TRBD1	TRBJ1-2	CASSAGTGLDGYTF	TGTGCCAGCAGCGCCGGGACAGGGCTTGACGGCTACACCTTC
many	TRBV6-2/TRBV6-3	TRBD1	TRBJ1-5	CASSSPRGRNSNQPQHF	TGTGCCAGCAGTTCACCTAGGGGGCGAAATAGCAATCAGCCCCAGCATTTT
.	TRBV4-3	TRBD2	TRBJ2-3	CASSGLAGWRDTQYF	TGCGCCAGCAGCGGACTAGCGGGGTGGCGAGATACGCAGTATTTT
.	TRBV30	TRBD2	TRBJ2-5	CAWGLAGVETQYF	TGTGCCTGGGGGCTAGCGGGAGTGGAGACCCAGTACTTC
many	TRBV19	.	TRBJ2-3	CASSIGTGDTQYF	TGTGCCAGTAGTATCGGAACAGGAGATACGCAGTATTTT
.	TRBV2	TRBD1	TRBJ1-2	CASGQGARGYTF	TGTGCCAGCGGACAGGGGGCGCGGGGCTACACCTTC
.	TRBV7-2	.	TRBJ2-7	CASSLDGFPGNEQYF	TGTGCCAGCAGCTTAGATGGTTTCCCGGGAAACGAGCAGTACTTC
many	TRBV4-1	.	TRBJ1-2	CASSPYFSGGGYGYTF	TGCGCCAGCAGCCCCTACTTCTCCGGGGGCGGCTATGGCTACACCTTC
.	TRBV6-2/TRBV6-3	.	TRBJ2-7	CASRKDLAGYEHYF	TGTGCCAGCAGGAAGGACCTAGCCGGATACGAGCATTACTTC
.	TRBV18	TRBD2	TRBJ2-1	CASSPRGLTGGLKNEQFF	TGTGCCAGCTCCCCCCGGGGACTAACGGGGGGGCTTAAGAATGAGCAGTTCTTC
many	TRBV19	.	TRBJ1-2	CASSSGPGANYGYTF	TGTGCCAGTAGTTCCGGACCGGGAGCTAACTATGGCTACACCTTC
many	TRBV3-1	TRBD2	TRBJ2-2	CATLAGGSTGELFF	TGTGCCACCCTAGCGGGGGGGAGTACCGGGGAGCTGTTTTTT